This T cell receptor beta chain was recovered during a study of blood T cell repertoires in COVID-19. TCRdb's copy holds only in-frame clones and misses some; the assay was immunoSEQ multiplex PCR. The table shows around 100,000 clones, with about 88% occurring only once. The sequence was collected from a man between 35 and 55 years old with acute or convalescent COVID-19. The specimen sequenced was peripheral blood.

CDR3 coding DNA: TGTGCCAGCTCACCACCGGGACAGGCGAAGGTGACAGATACGCAGTATTTT. This sequence encodes CASSPPGQAKVTDTQYF. V is TRBV18 and J is TRBJ2-3, with 8 bases matching TRBD1. This CDR3 has 17 amino acids. The V segment lost 0 bases and the J segment 3 bases; nucleotides outside the gene matches: 8. CDR1 KGHSH and CDR2 LQKENI come from the germline V gene.